The text below deals with one T cell receptor (beta chain). Generated by immunoSEQ multiplex PCR, the TCRdb table keeps only in-frame clones and is missing some. Of under 150,000 clones in the sample, 70% to 80% are singletons; the top ten hold 9%. The record originates from a study of blood T cell repertoires in COVID-19. At the level of the study: The study drew acute and convalescent COVID-19 samples from the United States, Italy and Spain.

With 5 bases removed from V and 6 bases from J, the gap between germline ends came to 13 bases. Germline assignment: CDR1 KGHSH and CDR2 LQKENI. The CDR3 contains 13 residues. The specimen sequenced was peripheral blood. This chain joins TRBV18 and TRBJ1-1; D is unclear. The TCR sequence derives from a woman in her 50s with active or convalescent COVID-19. The CDR3 spells CASSGRRGAEAFF. In DNA, the CDR3 is TGTGCCAGCTCAGGAAGGCGTGGAGCTGAAGCTTTCTTT.